This T cell receptor (beta chain) emerged from a study of T cells expressing NK-cell markers. Points from the study as a whole: A handful of donors showed these clonotypes also leading the CD3+CD56-NKG2C+ fraction.

This CDR3 comprises 15 residues. Per the germline V gene, CDR1 is ENHRY and CDR2 is SYGVKD. For this clonotype: Antigen unknown.

Researchers built TCR beta cDNA using 5'RACE template switching with UMIs. TCRdb re-called the 5' RACE reads and gives one entry per CDR3 protein, without DNA. This listing includes about 400,000 distinct CDR3 sequences. The chain is built from TRBV10-3 and TRBJ2-1; TCRdb returns TRBD2, unconfirmable since there is no DNA. Sample: blood T cells: a sorted CD56 or NKG2C T cell subset, CD4+ or CD8+ T cells, or bulk PBMC T cells (not recorded which). The source is a woman between 45 and 65 years old in good health. The CDR3 is CAITPAGSSYNEQFF.